The clone carrying this T cell receptor beta chain was observed at least ten times. Germline V CDR1 and CDR2: MNHNS, SASEGT. The CDR3 spans 15 residues. The V end was cut by 6 bases, the J end by 10 bases, with 19 bases between. The data belong to a study of T cells in Graves' hyperthyroidism and ophthalmopathy. RNA transcripts gave rise to amplified TCR beta CDR3 regions. When the TCR CDR3 underwent first-round RT-PCR, the HTBI primer set was used. TCRdb re-derived calls from the multiplex PCR reads in MiXCR, one entry per CDR3 protein. The table has some 500,000 distinct CDR3 sequences, approximately 15% seen once.

The chain joins TRBV6-1 to TRBJ1-6; D is unresolved. The sequencing sample was made of blood. This clonotype was sampled from a woman aged 18-30 years with Graves' hyperthyroidism. CDR3 in DNA: TGTGCCAGCAGCTTTTCCGGGATAGATACCTCACCCCTCCACTTT. Protein sequence: CASSFSGIDTSPLHF.